This TCR beta chain was found in a study of vaccination and CD4 T cells after COVID-19. At the level of the study: SARS-CoV-2 was confirmed by nasal swab PCR; disease was mild in fewer than ten, severe in one. Study-level results: The rise in median SARS-CoV-2-reactive clonotypes, from around 19 to 38, was not significant.

The Oncomine TCR Beta short-read assay was what sequenced the DNA obtained from cultured CD4+ T cells. TCRdb re-analysed the PCR reads in MiXCR, keeping a single row per CDR3 protein. The sample has 11,000 or so distinct CDR3 sequences; about three quarters are singletons. With respect to this clonotype: Its matching antigen is unknown.

The sample's treatment: approximately 10-day PBMC culture with coronavirus spike peptide pools or control peptides (ViraFEST assay). There were positive PCR dates ranging from March to December 2020, all predating US Alpha, Beta and Delta variants. The V end lost 1 base, the J end lost 0 bases, and 12 bases lay between the germline ends. Germline-derived CDR1 and CDR2 are DFQATT and SNEGSKA (reference sequence). The CDR3 is 15 amino acids. Sequencing was performed on CD4+ T cells from blood, cultured in vitro. The sequence was collected from a human donor who had recovered from COVID-19. This sequence joins TRBV20-1 and TRBJ1-1; a possible D gene is TRBD1 (5 bases). CDR3 nucleotides: TGCAGTGCTAGAGGTCAACAGGACATGAACACTGAAGCTTTCTTT. It specifies CSARGQQDMNTEAFF.